This passage covers 8 T cell receptor beta chains from one sample sequenced in a study of vaccination and CD4 T cells after COVID-19. Sequencing of the DNA from cultured CD4+ T cells was carried out with the Oncomine TCR Beta short-read assay. TCRdb re-analysed the PCR reads in MiXCR, keeping a single row per CDR3 protein. The data contain 7,000 to 8,500 distinct CDR3 sequences, under 45% of them singletons. The treatment: approximately 9-day PBMC culture with coronavirus spike peptide pools or control peptides (ViraFEST assay). Gathering of the CD4+ T cells, from the unexposed donor, took place before the COVID-19 pandemic (2011-2018). Antigens for these TCRs are unknown. The sequenced sample consisted of CD4+ T cells from blood, cultured in vitro. The receptor source for this set is a human donor in good health.

The chain couples TRBV18 to TRBJ2-7, with 11 positions matching TRBD2. The CDR3 has 15 residues. Germline V lookup: CDR1 KGHSH, CDR2 LQKENI. The trim removed 3 bases at V and 2 bases at J, leaving 3 bases unmatched. This CDR3 is CASSPRLAGPYEQYF. Written as DNA, the CDR3 is TGTGCCAGCTCACCGAGACTAGCGGGGCCCTACGAGCAGTACTTC.

This chain connects TRBV10-1 to TRBJ2-7, with TRBD1 as a possible D gene (6 bases). CDR1 and CDR2 from the germline V gene are WNHNN and SYGVQD (reference sequence). The ends were cut back, 3 bases at V and 0 bases at J, with 15 bases in the middle. CDR3 length: 16 residues. The CDR3 is CASSDRHQGSSYEQYF. The CDR3 DNA is TGCGCCAGCAGTGACCGACACCAGGGGTCCTCCTACGAGCAGTACTTC.

The chain joins TRBV30 to TRBJ1-6, with D perhaps TRBD1 (5 bases). V was cut by 1 base and J by 3 bases, with 16 bases left in between. The CDR3 is made up of 17 amino acids. The germline V gene has CDR1 GTSNPN and CDR2 SVGIG (reference sequence). The CDR3 region has the DNA TGTGCCTGGAGTGGCGTGGGCAGGGAAGGCTATAATTCACCCCTCCACTTT. Translated, it gives CAWSGVGREGYNSPLHF.

There are a few counts of this clonotype. The V call is TRBV5-1, the J call TRBJ1-2, with D hard to call. Germline CDR1 SGHRS, CDR2 YFSETQ. This CDR3 contains 13 residues. V shed 4 bases and J shed 6 bases, with 13 bases lying between them. The DNA for the CDR3 is TGCGCCAGCAGCCCGGAAGGGTGGGATGGCTACACCTTC. It is translated as CASSPEGWDGYTF. The full variable domain, completed using reference TRBV5-1 and TRBJ1-2, is KAGVTQTPRYLIKTRGQQVTLSCSPISGHRSVSWYQQTPGQGLQFLFEYFSETQRNKGNFPGRFSGRQFSNSRSEMNVSTLELGDSALYLCASSPEGWDGYTFGSGTRLTVV.

V is TRBV20-1 and J is TRBJ2-2; 11 bases match TRBD2. This CDR3 is 17 amino acids long. Unmatched junction bases numbered 15, after V lost 4 bases and J lost 8 bases. The germline CDR1 and CDR2 sequences are DFQATT and SNEGSKA (reference sequence). The CDR3, as DNA: TGCAGTGCTAAGGGGCTAGCGGGGGGCCCAGCGGATGGGGAGCTGTTTTTT. This sequence encodes CSAKGLAGGPADGELFF.

The table lists this clonotype with a few counts. V and J are TRBV20-1 and TRBJ1-1, with 11 nucleotides matching TRBD1. This CDR3 spans 13 amino acids. Germline CDR1 reads DFQATT; CDR2 reads SNEGSKA (reference sequence). V shed 3 bases and J 5 bases; nucleotides not matched to a gene: 2. The CDR3 spells CSARDRGRTEAFF. The CDR3 DNA sequence: TGCAGTGCTAGGGACAGGGGGCGAACTGAAGCTTTCTTT.

This clonotype was seen only a few times. This CDR3 reads CSARGPGLPGEGYEQYF. The CDR3 bases are TGCAGTGCTAGAGGTCCCGGACTCCCGGGGGAAGGATACGAGCAGTACTTC. V and J are TRBV20-1 and TRBJ2-7, with D tentatively TRBD2 (6 bases). The CDR3 is 17 amino acids. Between the trimmed V and J ends, which lost 1 base and 4 bases, there was a span of 23 bases. The germline V gene has CDR1 DFQATT and CDR2 SNEGSKA (reference sequence).

This chain connects TRBV5-1 to TRBJ2-7; D possibly matches TRBD1 or TRBD2 (5 bases each). Trimming took off 4 bases at V and 1 base at J, with 12 bases between the two ends. The CDR3 length is 14 residues. Germline loops: CDR1 SGHRS, CDR2 YFSETQ. The DNA for the CDR3 is TGCGCCAGCAGCATGGGACCCAATTCCTACGAGCAGTACTTC. Residues: CASSMGPNSYEQYF. The full variable domain, with the rest looked up from reference TRBV5-1 and TRBJ2-7, is KAGVTQTPRYLIKTRGQQVTLSCSPISGHRSVSWYQQTPGQGLQFLFEYFSETQRNKGNFPGRFSGRQFSNSRSEMNVSTLELGDSALYLCASSMGPNSYEQYFGPGTRLTVT.